A selection of T cell receptor beta chains follows, all from one sample in a study of shared clonotypes between healthy human individuals. Sequenced by immunoSEQ multiplex PCR; TCRdb stores in-frame clones only, minus some. The table shows a few million clones, with over 90% occurring only once. Source material: naive CD4+ T cells from PBMCs. These receptors were taken from a man in his late teens or twenties in good health. Some clones in this sample may be carry-over from other donors' samples. Both conserved end residues are part of each CDR3. D genes are given only for firm matches. Some rows have no size entry. The others give once, few or many, or a class for an expanded clone.

size | J | V | D | DNA | CDR3
once | TRBJ1-4 | TRBV29-1 | - | TGCAGCGTTGACGGGTCGCCCAGCGGAAAACTGTTTTTT | CSVDGSPSGKLFF
- | TRBJ2-1 | TRBV6-1 | TRBD2 | TGTGCCAGCAGTGCCTCAGGGGGGACTAGCGGGAGGGGCGGTGAGCAGTTCTTC | CASSASGGTSGRGGEQFF
- | TRBJ2-7 | TRBV19 | - | TGTGCCAGTAGTATAGGCGGAAAACGGGGATACGAGCAGTACTTC | CASSIGGKRGYEQYF
- | TRBJ1-6 | TRBV11-2 | - | TGTGCCAGCAGCCTAGGACCGAGGGCCGGCGGGTCACCCCTCCACTTT | CASSLGPRAGGSPLHF
- | TRBJ2-7 | TRBV28 | - | TGTGCCAGCAGTTTGTCTTGGGGCCCCTACGAGCAGTACTTC | CASSLSWGPYEQYF
- | TRBJ2-2 | TRBV7-8 | - | TGTGCCAGCAGCTTAGGAGGGAAGTTGATCGGGGAGCTGTTTTTT | CASSLGGKLIGELFF
- | TRBJ2-1 | TRBV15 | TRBD2 | TGTGCCACCAGCAGGGGGGAGGGCAATGAGCAGTTCTTC | CATSRGEGNEQFF
- | TRBJ2-5 | TRBV9 | TRBD1 | TGTGCCAGCAGCCCCCGGGACAGGGGAGAGACCCAGTACTTC | CASSPRDRGETQYF
- | TRBJ2-2 | TRBV4-3 | TRBD2 | TGCGCCAGCAGCCAGGGAGTTGGACTAGCGGGATTTGCCGGGGAGCTGTTTTTT | CASSQGVGLAGFAGELFF
- | TRBJ1-3 | TRBV28 | - | TGTGCCAGCAGTTTACGGGGACCCGGAAACACCATATATTTT | CASSLRGPGNTIYF
- | TRBJ2-1 | TRBV7-9 | TRBD1 | TGTGCCAGCAGCCGACAGGGGGGTGAGCAGTTCTTC | CASSRQGGEQFF
once | TRBJ2-1 | TRBV7-3 | - | TGTGCCAGCAGCACCGGGACAAACAATGAGCAGTTCTTC | CASSTGTNNEQFF
- | TRBJ1-1 | TRBV12-2 | - | TGTGCAAGTCGCCTAAGCGTCCTCGACTCAAACAAGAACACTGAAGCTTTCTTT | CASRLSVLDSNKNTEAFF
- | TRBJ1-5 | TRBV7-8 | - | TGTGCCAGCAGCCGAACCACAGGGATGAATCAGCCCCAGCATTTT | CASSRTTGMNQPQHF
- | TRBJ2-1 | TRBV27 | - | TGTGCCAGCAGTTTCCAGACAGGCTGGAGCTCCTACAATGAGCAGTTCTTC | CASSFQTGWSSYNEQFF
- | TRBJ1-3 | TRBV19 | - | TGTGCCAGTAGTACCCGAGGAGGAAACACCATATATTTT | CASSTRGGNTIYF
- | TRBJ2-1 | TRBV7-9 | - | TGTGCCAGCAGCTTAGGGAGGGGAGCCCTTGTGGATGAGCAGTTCTTC | CASSLGRGALVDEQFF
- | TRBJ1-2 | TRBV6-5 | - | TGTGCCAGCAGTTCCGTCGGGACAAGGTTTGACTATGGCTACACCTTC | CASSSVGTRFDYGYTF
- | TRBJ2-7 | TRBV9 | - | TGTGCCAGCAGCGTAGGAGAGGGGACAACTCGGTACGAGCAGTACTTC | CASSVGEGTTRYEQYF
once | TRBJ1-6 | TRBV5-1 | - | TGCGCCAGCAGCTTGATAGGAGTGGATTCACCCCTCCACTTT | CASSLIGVDSPLHF
- | TRBJ2-5 | TRBV10-3 | TRBD1 | TGTGCCATCAGCGGACAGGCGCAAGAGACCCAGTACTTC | CAISGQAQETQYF
- | TRBJ1-5 | TRBV19 | - | TGTGCCAGTAGAGGCAGTACCTACAATCAGCCCCAGCATTTT | CASRGSTYNQPQHF
- | TRBJ2-1 | TRBV7-2 | TRBD1 | TGTGCCAGCAGCTTAGGTACAGGGGGCGGTACGGGGTTCTTC | CASSLGTGGGTGFF
- | TRBJ2-7 | TRBV14 | - | TGTGCCAGCAGCCAAAGTTTCACCTACGAGCAGTACTTC | CASSQSFTYEQYF
once | TRBJ1-5 | TRBV6-1 | - | TGTGCCAGCAGGGGCACAGGTGGGGGCAATCAGCCCCAGCATTTT | CASRGTGGGNQPQHF
- | TRBJ2-7 | TRBV28 | - | TGTGCCAGCAGTGCCGAGGGTCAGGGGCTGTCTTTCGAGCAGTACTTC | CASSAEGQGLSFEQYF
- | TRBJ2-7 | TRBV9 | - | TGTGCCAGCAGCTTAGAGGCGTACGGGGGCTACGAGCAGTACTTC | CASSLEAYGGYEQYF
- | TRBJ1-5 | TRBV7-2 | - | TGTGCCAGCAGCTTAGGGGCGGGGGGCAATCAGCCCCAGCATTTT | CASSLGAGGNQPQHF
- | TRBJ2-7 | TRBV28 | - | TGTGCCAGCAGTTTATCTTGGGTGAGCTACGAGCAGTACTTC | CASSLSWVSYEQYF
- | TRBJ2-7 | TRBV28 | - | TGTGCCAGCAGTTTCCTCGGGGACCGCGAGCAGTACTTC | CASSFLGDREQYF
- | TRBJ1-2 | TRBV7-9 | - | TGTGCCAGCAGCTTAATATTAGGCGGCGGGCAGATGGGCTACACCTTC | CASSLILGGGQMGYTF
- | TRBJ2-6 | TRBV19 | - | TGTGCCAGTAGTATTCGACCGGTCTCTGGGGCCAACGTCCTGACTTTC | CASSIRPVSGANVLTF
- | TRBJ2-2 | TRBV5-1 | - | TGCGCCAGCCTCCCTGGACAGATGAACACCGGGGAGCTGTTTTTT | CASLPGQMNTGELFF
- | TRBJ2-3 | TRBV9 | - | TGTGCCAGCAGCGTCACCCCTAGCCCCACAGATACGCAGTATTTT | CASSVTPSPTDTQYF
- | TRBJ2-3 | TRBV29-1 | - | TGCAGCGTTGGACAGACTCAGGCAGATACGCAGTATTTT | CSVGQTQADTQYF
- | TRBJ2-7 | TRBV27 | - | TGTGCCAGCAGTTCGGAGACAGTAGGGTCGTACGAGCAGTACTTC | CASSSETVGSYEQYF
once | TRBJ2-5 | TRBV5-1 | TRBD2 | TGCGCCAGCAGCTTAGCCGGGGACTACCCAGAGACCCAGTACTTC | CASSLAGDYPETQYF
few | TRBJ1-2 | TRBV10-3 | TRBD1 | TGTGCCATCAGGGCGGGACAGGGGAACTATGGCTACACCTTC | CAIRAGQGNYGYTF
- | TRBJ1-4 | TRBV7-9 | - | TGTGCCACCGACGGACTGCTTAATGAAAAACTGTTTTTT | CATDGLLNEKLFF
- | TRBJ2-3 | TRBV5-1 | TRBD2 | TGCGCCAGCAGCCCTCGGACTAGGGGATATTCTGCGACCGGGCCAGATACGCAGTATTTT | CASSPRTRGYSATGPDTQYF
- | TRBJ2-3 | TRBV7-2 | - | TGTGCCAGCAGCTTAGGGTTCACCACAGATACGCAGTATTTT | CASSLGFTTDTQYF
- | TRBJ1-1 | TRBV2 | - | TGTGCCAGCAGTGAAGCCCCCCTGAACACTGAAGCTTTCTTT | CASSEAPLNTEAFF
- | TRBJ2-3 | TRBV7-9 | - | TGTGCCAGCAGCTCCAGGGGAGTTGGTACAGATACGCAGTATTTT | CASSSRGVGTDTQYF
- | TRBJ2-3 | TRBV9 | - | TGTGCCAGCAGCGAGGGGGAGGGGAGAGGGTGGTTGAGAGCAGATACGCAGTATTTT | CASSEGEGRGWLRADTQYF
- | TRBJ2-1 | TRBV7-3 | TRBD2 | TGTGCCAGCAGCTTAGGACTAGCGGAGGGCAATGAGCAGTTCTTC | CASSLGLAEGNEQFF
- | TRBJ2-2 | TRBV6-1 | - | TGTGCCAGCAGTTCCAAGGGAACCGGGGAGCTGTTTTTT | CASSSKGTGELFF
once | TRBJ1-4 | TRBV5-1 | TRBD1 | TGCGCCAGCAGCCGATACCCCCCCAGGGGGATAAGTACTGAAGGCCCTAATGAAAAACTGTTTTTT | CASSRYPPRGISTEGPNEKLFF
once | TRBJ2-1 | TRBV28 | - | TGTGCCAGCAGTTTACTGGGCGGGACCCTCTACAATGAGCAGTTCTTC | CASSLLGGTLYNEQFF
- | TRBJ1-5 | TRBV29-1 | TRBD1 | TGCAGCGTACAGACAGGGACTGGGCAGCCCCAGCATTTT | CSVQTGTGQPQHF